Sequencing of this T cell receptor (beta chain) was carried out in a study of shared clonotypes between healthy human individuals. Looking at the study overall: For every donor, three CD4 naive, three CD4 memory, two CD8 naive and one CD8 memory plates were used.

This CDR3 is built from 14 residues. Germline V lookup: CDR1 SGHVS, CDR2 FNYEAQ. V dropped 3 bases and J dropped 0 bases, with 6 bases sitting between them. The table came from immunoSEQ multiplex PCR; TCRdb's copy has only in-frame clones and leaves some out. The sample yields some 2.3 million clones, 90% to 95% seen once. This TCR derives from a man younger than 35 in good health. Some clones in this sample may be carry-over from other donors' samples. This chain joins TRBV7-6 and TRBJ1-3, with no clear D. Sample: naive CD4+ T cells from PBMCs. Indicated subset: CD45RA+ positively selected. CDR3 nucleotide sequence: TGTGCCAGCAGCTTTGACCACTCTGGAAACACCATATATTTT. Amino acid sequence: CASSFDHSGNTIYF.